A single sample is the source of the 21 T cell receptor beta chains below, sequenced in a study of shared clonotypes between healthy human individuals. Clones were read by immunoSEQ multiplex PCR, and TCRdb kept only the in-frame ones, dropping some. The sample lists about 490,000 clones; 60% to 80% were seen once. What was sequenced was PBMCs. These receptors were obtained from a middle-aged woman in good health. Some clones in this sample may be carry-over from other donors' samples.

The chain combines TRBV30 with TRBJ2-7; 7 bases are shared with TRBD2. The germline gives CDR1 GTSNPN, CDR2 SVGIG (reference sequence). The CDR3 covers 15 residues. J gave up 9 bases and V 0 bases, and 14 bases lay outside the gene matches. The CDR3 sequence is CAWSVNGRIQVGQYF. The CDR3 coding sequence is TGTGCCTGGAGTGTAAACGGGAGGATCCAGGTGGGGCAGTACTTC.

The CDR3 nucleotides are TGTGCCAGCAGTTACGGGACAGGGTCAGGCGGTGAAAAACTGTTTTTT. Its protein is CASSYGTGSGGEKLFF. The gene calls are TRBV6-5 and TRBJ1-4, with 9 bases lining up with TRBD1. Germline CDR1 MNHEY, CDR2 SVGAGI. The CDR3 has 16 residues. V dropped 2 bases and J dropped 7; count of bases not matched to a gene: 8.

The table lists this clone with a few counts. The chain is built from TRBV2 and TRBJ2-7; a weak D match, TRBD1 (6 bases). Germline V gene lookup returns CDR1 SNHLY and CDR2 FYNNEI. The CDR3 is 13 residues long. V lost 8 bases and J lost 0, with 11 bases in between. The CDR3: CASLRDTSYEQYF. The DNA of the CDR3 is TGTGCCAGCCTCCGGGACACCTCCTACGAGCAGTACTTC.

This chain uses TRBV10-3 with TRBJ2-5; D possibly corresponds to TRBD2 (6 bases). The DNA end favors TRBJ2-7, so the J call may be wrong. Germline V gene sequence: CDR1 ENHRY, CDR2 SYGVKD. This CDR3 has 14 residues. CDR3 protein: CAIRSGGNSYEQYF. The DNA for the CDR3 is TGTGCCATCAGGTCGGGCGGGAACTCCTACGAGCAGTACTTC.

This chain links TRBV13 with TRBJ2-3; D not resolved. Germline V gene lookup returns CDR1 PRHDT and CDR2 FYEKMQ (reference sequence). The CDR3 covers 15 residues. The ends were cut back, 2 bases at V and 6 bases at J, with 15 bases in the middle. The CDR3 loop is CASSLTRPGSDTQYF. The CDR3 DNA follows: TGTGCCAGCAGCTTAACCAGGCCTGGTTCGGATACGCAGTATTTT.

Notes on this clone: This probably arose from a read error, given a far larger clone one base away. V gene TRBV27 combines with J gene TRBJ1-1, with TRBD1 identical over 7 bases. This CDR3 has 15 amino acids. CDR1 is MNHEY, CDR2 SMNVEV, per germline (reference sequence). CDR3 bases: TGTGTCAGCAGTTTAACCGGGACAGCATACACTGAAGCTTTCTTT. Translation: CVSSLTGTAYTEAFF.

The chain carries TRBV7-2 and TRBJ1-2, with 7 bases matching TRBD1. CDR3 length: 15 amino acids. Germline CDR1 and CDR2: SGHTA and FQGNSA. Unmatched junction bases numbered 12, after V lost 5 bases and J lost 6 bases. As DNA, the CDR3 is TGTGCCAGCAGCGGAAAGAGGGGCAGGGGGAATGGCTACACCTTC. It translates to CASSGKRGRGNGYTF.

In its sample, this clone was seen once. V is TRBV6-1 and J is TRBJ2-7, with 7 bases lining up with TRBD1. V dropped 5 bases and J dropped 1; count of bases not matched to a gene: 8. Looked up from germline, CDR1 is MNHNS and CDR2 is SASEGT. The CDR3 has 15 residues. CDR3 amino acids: CASSTYRGGSYEQYF. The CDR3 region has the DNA TGTGCCAGCAGTACCTACAGGGGTGGGTCCTACGAGCAGTACTTC.

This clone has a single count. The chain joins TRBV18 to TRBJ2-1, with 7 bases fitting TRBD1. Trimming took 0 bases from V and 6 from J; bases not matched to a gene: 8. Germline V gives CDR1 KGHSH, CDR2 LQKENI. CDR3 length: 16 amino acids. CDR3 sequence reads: CASSPPDRYIVNEQFF. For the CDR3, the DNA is TGTGCCAGCTCACCACCGGACAGGTATATAGTCAATGAGCAGTTCTTC.

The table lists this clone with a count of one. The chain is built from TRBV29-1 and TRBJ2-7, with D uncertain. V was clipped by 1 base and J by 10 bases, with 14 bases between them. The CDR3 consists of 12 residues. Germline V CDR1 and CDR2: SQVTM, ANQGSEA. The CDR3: CSVEVSRALQYF. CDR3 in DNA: TGCAGCGTTGAAGTGAGCAGAGCGCTCCAGTACTTC.

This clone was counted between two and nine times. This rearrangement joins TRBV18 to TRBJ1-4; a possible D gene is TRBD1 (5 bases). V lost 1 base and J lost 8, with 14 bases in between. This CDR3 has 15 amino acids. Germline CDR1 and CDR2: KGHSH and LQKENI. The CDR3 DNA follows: TGTGCCAGCTCACCACTAGGCAGGGAGATGGAAAAACTGTTTTTT. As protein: CASSPLGREMEKLFF.

CDR3 DNA: TGTGCCACCAGCAGCAACAGGGGCCCCGGGGCTGAAGCTTTCTTT. The encoded protein is CATSSNRGPGAEAFF. V is TRBV15 and J is TRBJ1-1; 7 nucleotides align to TRBD1. CDR1 and CDR2 from the germline V gene are LNHNV and YYDKDF (reference sequence). The CDR3 has 15 residues. Unmatched junction bases numbered 10, after V lost 3 bases and J lost 6 bases.

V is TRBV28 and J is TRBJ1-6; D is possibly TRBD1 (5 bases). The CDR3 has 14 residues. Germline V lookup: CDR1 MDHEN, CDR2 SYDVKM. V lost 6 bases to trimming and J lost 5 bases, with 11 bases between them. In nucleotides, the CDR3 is TGTGCCAGCAGGGGGACGGGGGATAATTCACCCCTCCACTTT. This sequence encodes CASRGTGDNSPLHF.

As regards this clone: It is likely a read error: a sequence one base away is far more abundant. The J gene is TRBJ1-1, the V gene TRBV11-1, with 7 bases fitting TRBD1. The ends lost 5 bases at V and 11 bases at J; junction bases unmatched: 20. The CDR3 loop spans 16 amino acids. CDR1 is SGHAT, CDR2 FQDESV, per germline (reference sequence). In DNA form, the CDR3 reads TGTGCCAGCAGCCTACTCGGACAGGAGAGCGACCTGAATGCTTTCTTT. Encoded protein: CASSLLGQESDLNAFF.

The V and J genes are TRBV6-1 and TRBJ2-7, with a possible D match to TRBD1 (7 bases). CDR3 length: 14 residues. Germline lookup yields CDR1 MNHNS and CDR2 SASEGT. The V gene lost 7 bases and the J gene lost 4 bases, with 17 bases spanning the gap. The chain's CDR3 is CASIRDRGGYEQYF. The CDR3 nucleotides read TGTGCCAGCATAAGGGACAGAGGAGGGTACGAGCAGTACTTC.

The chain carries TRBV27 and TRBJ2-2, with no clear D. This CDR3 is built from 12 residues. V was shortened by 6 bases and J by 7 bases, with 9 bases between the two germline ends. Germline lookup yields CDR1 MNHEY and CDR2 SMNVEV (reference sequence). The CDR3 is CASSLKVGELFF. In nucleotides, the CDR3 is TGTGCCAGCAGCTTGAAAGTCGGGGAGCTGTTTTTT.

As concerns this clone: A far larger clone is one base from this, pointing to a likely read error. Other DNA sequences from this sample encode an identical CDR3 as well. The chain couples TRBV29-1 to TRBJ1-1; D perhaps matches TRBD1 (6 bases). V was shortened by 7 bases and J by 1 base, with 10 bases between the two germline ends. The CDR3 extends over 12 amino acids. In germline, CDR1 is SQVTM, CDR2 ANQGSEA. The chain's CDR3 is CSGGQQNTEAFF. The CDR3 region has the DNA TGCAGCGGTGGACAGCAGAACACTGAAGCTTTCTTT.

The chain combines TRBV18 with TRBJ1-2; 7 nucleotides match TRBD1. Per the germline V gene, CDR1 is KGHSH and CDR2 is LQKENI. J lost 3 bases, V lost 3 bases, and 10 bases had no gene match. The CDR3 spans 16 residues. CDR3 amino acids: CASSPPGQGGDYGYTF. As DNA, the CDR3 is TGTGCCAGCTCACCCCCAGGGCAGGGGGGGGACTATGGCTACACCTTC.

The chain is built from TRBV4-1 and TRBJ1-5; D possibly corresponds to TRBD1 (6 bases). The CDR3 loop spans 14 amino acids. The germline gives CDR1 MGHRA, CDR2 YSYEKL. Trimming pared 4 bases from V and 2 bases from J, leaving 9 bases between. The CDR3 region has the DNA TGCGCCAGCAGCCCGTACAGGGGCAATCAGCCCCAGCATTTT. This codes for CASSPYRGNQPQHF.

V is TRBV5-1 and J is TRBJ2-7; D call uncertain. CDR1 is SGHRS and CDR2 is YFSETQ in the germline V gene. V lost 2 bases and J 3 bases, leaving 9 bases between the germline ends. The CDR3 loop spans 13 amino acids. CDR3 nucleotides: TGCGCCAGCAGCTTTGCAGGTGGCTACGAGCAGTACTTC. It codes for CASSFAGGYEQYF.

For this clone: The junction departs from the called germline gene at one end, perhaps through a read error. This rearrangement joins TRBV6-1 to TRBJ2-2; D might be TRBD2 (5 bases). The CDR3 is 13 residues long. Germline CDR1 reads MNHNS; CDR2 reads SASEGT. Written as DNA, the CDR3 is TGTGCCAGCAGTGCCCTGAACACCGGGGAGCTGGTTTTT. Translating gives CASSALNTGELVF.